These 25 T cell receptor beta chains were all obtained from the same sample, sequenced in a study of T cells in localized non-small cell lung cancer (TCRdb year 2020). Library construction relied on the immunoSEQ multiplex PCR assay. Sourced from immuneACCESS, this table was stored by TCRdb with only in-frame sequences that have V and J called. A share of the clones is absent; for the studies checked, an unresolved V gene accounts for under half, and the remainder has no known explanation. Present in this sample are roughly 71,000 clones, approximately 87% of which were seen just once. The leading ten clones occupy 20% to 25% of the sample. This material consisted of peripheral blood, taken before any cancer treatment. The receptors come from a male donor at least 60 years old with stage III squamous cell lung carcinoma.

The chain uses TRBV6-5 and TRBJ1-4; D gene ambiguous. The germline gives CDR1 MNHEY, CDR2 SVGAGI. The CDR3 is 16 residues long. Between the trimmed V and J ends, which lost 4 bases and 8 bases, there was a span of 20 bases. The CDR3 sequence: CASSSQRNLYDEKLFF. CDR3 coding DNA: TGTGCCAGCAGTTCCCAGAGGAATCTTTATGACGAAAAACTGTTTTTT.

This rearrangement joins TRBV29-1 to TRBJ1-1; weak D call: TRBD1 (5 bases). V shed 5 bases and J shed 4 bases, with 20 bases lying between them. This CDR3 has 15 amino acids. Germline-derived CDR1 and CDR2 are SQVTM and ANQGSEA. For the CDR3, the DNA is TGCAGCGTTCTGACAGCCCCATCCTTGGTCACTGAAGCTTTCTTT. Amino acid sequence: CSVLTAPSLVTEAFF. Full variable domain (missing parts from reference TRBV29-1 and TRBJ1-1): SAVISQKPSRDICQRGTSLTIQCQVDSQVTMMFWYRQQPGQSLTLIATANQGSEATYESGFVIDKFPISRPNLTFSTLTVSNMSPEDSSIYLCSVLTAPSLVTEAFFGQGTRLTVV.

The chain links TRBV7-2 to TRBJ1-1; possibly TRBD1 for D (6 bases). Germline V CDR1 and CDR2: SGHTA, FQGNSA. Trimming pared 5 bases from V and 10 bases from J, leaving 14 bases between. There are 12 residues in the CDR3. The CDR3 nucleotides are TGTGCCAGCAGCCCCTTACAGGGTTCAGCTTTCTTT. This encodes CASSPLQGSAFF.

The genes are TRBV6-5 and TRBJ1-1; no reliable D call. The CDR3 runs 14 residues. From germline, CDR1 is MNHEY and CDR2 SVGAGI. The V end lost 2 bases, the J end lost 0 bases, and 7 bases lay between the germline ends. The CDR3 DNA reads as TGTGCCAGCAGTTACAACACCATGAACACTGAAGCTTTCTTT. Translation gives CASSYNTMNTEAFF.

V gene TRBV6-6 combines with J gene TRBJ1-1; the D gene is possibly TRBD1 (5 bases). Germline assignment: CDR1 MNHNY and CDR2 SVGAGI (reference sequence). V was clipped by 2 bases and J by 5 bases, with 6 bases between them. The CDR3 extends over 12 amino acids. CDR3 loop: CASSYEGTEAFF. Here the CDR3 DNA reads TGTGCCAGCAGTTACGAGGGGACTGAAGCTTTCTTT.

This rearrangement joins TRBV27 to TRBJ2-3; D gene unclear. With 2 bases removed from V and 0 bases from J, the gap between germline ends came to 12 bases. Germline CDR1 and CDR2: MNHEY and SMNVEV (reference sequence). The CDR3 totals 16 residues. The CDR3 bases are TGTGCCAGCAGTTTAACTGGGGTCACTAGCACAGATACGCAGTATTTT. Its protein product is CASSLTGVTSTDTQYF.

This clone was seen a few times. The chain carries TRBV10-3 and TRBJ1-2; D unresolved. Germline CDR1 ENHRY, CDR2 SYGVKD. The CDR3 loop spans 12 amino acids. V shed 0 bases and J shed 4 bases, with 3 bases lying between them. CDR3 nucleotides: TGTGCCATCAGTGAGTCGAGCTATGGCTACACCTTC. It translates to CAISESSYGYTF.

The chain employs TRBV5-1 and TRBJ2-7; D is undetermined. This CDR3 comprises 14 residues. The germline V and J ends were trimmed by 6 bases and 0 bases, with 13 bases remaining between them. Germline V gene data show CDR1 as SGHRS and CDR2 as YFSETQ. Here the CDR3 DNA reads TGCGCCAGCAAAGATCAGGCTACCTCCTACGAGCAGTACTTC. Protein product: CASKDQATSYEQYF.

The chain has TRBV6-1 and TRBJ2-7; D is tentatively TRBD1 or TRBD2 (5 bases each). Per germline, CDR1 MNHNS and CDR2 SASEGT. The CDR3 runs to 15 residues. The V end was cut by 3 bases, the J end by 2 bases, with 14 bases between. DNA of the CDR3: TGTGCCAGCAGTGAGAGAGGGGACGGACCCTACGAGCAGTACTTC. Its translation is CASSERGDGPYEQYF.

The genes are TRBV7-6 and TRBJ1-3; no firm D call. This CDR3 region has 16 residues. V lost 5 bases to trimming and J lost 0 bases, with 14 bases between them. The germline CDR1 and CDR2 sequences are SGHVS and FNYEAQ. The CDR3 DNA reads TGTGCCAGCAGCCTGCGGACTGGAGACTCTGGAAACACCATATATTTT. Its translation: CASSLRTGDSGNTIYF. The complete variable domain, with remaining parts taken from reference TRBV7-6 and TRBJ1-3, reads GAGVSQSPRYKVTKRGQDVALRCDPISGHVSLYWYRQALGQGPEFLTYFNYEAQQDKSGLPNDRFSAERPEGSISTLTIQRTEQRDSAMYRCASSLRTGDSGNTIYFGEGSWLTVV.

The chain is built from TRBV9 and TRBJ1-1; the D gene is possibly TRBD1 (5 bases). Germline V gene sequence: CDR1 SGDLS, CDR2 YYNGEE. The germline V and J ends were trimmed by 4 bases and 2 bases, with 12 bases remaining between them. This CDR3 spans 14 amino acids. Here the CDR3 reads CASSLREGNTEAFF. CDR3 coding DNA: TGTGCCAGCAGCCTCAGGGAGGGTAACACTGAAGCTTTCTTT. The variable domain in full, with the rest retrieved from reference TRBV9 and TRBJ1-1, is DSGVTQTPKHLITATGQRVTLRCSPRSGDLSVYWYQQSLDQGLQFLIQYYNGEERAKGNILERFSAQQFPDLHSELNLSSLELGDSALYFCASSLREGNTEAFFGQGTRLTVV.

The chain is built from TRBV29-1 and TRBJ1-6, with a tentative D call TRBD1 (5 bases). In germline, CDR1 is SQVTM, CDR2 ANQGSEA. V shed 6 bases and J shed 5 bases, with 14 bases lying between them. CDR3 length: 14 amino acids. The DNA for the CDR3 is TGCAGCGTGAAGGCTGGGGGGGATAATTCACCCCTCCACTTT. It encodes CSVKAGGDNSPLHF.

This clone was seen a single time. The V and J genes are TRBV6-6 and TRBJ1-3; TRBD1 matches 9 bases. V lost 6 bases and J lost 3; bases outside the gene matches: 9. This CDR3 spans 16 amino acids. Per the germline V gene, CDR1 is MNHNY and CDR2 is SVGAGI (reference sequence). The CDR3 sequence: CASSLDRGGLGNTIYF. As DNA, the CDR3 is TGTGCCAGCAGCCTGGACAGGGGTGGTCTTGGAAACACCATATATTTT.

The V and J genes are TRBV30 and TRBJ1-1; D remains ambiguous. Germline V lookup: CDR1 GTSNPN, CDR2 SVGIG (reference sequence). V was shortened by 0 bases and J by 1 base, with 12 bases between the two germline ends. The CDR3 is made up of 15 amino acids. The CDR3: CAWSVPPPGNTEAFF. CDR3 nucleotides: TGTGCCTGGAGTGTACCCCCCCCGGGGAACACTGAAGCTTTCTTT.

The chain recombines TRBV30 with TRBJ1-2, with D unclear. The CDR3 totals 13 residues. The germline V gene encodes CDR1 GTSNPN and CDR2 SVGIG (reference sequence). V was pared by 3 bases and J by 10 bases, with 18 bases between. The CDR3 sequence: CAWRSGRGWAYTF. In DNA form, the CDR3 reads TGTGCCTGGAGATCCGGCCGTGGATGGGCCTACACCTTC.

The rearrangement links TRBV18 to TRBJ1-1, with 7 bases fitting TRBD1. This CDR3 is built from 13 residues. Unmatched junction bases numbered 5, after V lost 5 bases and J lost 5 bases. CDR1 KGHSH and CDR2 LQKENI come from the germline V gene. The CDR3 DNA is TGTGCCAGCTCAACAGGGGAGGGGACTGAAGCTTTCTTT. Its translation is CASSTGEGTEAFF.

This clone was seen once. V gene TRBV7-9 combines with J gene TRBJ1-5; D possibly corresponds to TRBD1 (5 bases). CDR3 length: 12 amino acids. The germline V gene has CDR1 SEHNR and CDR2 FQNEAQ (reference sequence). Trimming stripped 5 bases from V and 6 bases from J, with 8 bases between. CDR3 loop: CASSPTGQPQHF. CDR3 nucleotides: TGTGCCAGCAGCCCCACAGGTCAGCCCCAGCATTTT.

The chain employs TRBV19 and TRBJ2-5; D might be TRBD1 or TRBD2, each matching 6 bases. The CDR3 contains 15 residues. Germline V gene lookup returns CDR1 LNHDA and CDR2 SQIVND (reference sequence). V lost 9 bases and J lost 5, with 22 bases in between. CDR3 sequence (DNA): TGTGCCAGCTCGAAATCAGGGGCCGCGGGGGAGACCCAGTACTTC. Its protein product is CASSKSGAAGETQYF.

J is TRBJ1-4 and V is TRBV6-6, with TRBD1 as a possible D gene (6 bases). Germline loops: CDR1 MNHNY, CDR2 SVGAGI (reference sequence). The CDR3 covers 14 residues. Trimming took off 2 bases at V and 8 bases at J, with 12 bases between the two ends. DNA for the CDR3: TGTGCCAGCAGTTACACAGGGTCCTCGGAAAAACTGTTTTTT. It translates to CASSYTGSSEKLFF.

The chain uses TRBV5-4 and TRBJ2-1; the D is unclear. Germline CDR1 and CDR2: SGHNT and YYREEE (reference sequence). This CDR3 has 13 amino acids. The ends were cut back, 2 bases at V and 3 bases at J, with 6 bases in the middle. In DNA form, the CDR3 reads TGTGCCAGCAGCTTAGACGGCTACAATGAGCAGTTCTTC. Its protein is CASSLDGYNEQFF.

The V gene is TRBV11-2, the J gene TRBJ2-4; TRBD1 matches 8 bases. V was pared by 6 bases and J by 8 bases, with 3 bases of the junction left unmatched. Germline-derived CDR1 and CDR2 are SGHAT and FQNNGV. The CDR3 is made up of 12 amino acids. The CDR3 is CASRNRGDIQYF. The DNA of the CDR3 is TGTGCCAGCAGAAACAGGGGGGACATTCAGTACTTC. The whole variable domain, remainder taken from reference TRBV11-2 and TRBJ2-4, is EAGVAQSPRYKIIEKRQSVAFWCNPISGHATLYWYQQILGQGPKLLIQFQNNGVVDDSQLPKDRFSAERLKGVDSTLKIQPAKLEDSAVYLCASRNRGDIQYFGAGTRLSVL.

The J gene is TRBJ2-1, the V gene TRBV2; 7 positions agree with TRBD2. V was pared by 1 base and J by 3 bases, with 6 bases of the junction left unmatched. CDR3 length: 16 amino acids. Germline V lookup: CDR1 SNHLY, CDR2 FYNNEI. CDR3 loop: CASSEDAGEIYNEQFF. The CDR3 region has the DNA TGTGCCAGCAGTGAAGATGCGGGGGAAATCTACAATGAGCAGTTCTTC.

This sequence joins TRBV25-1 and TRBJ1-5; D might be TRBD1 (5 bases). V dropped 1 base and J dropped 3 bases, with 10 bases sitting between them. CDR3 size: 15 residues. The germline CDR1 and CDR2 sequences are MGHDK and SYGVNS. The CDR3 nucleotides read TGTGCCAGCAGTGAATCCGGGGGATACAATCAGCCCCAGCATTTT. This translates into CASSESGGYNQPQHF. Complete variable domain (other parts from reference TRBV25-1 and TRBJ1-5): EADIYQTPRYLVIGTGKKITLECSQTMGHDKMYWYQQDPGMELHLIHYSYGVNSTEKGDLSSESTVSRIRTEHFPLTLESARPSHTSQYLCASSESGGYNQPQHFGDGTRLSIL.

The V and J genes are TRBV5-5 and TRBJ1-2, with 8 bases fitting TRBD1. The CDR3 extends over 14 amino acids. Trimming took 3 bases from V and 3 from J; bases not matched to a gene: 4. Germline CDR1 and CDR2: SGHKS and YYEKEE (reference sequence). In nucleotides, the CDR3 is TGTGCCAGCAGCTCGGGGACAGGCGACTATGGCTACACCTTC. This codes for CASSSGTGDYGYTF.

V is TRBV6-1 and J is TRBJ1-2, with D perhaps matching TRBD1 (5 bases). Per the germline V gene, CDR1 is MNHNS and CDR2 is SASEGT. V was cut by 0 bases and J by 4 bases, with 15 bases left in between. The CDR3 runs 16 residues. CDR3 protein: CASSEAPRGLGYGYTF. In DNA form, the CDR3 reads TGTGCCAGCAGTGAAGCGCCGAGGGGTTTAGGCTATGGCTACACCTTC.